This is a list of T cell receptor beta chains from one sample in a study of Ad26.COV2.S vaccination and SARS-CoV-2 variants. Method: immunoSEQ multiplex PCR; TCRdb's copy keeps in-frame clones and lacks some. The sample shows about 480,000 clones, about 83% of them seen only once. Sequences were derived from peripheral blood, sampled in a trial of Ad26.COV2.S vaccine versus placebo. Source of these receptors: a person between 18 and 60 years old who received the Ad26.COV2.S COVID-19 vaccine or a placebo. Each CDR3 is given with its conserved first and last residue. D genes are given only for firm matches. Rows give clone size only sometimes, using once, few, many, or a class for an expanded clone.

d_gene: -
v_gene: TRBV4-2
j_gene: TRBJ2-1
abundance: -
CDR3nt: TGTGCCAGCAGCCAAGCCTCCGGGGTAGGCGAGCAGTTCTTC
CDR3aa: CASSQASGVGEQFF

d_gene: -
v_gene: TRBV3-1/TRBV3-2
j_gene: TRBJ2-6
abundance: -
CDR3nt: TGTGCCAGCAGCCAAGACGCTCCCGGGGCCAACGTCCTGACTTTC
CDR3aa: CASSQDAPGANVLTF

d_gene: TRBD1
v_gene: TRBV10-3
j_gene: TRBJ1-4
abundance: -
CDR3nt: TGTGCCATCAGTAATACAGGGGGCAGGGAAAAACTGTTTTTT
CDR3aa: CAISNTGGREKLFF

d_gene: -
v_gene: TRBV6-2/TRBV6-3
j_gene: TRBJ2-7
abundance: -
CDR3nt: TGTGCCAGCAGTTACTCGATCGACACCGGTGGGCTCGAGCAGTACTTC
CDR3aa: CASSYSIDTGGLEQYF

d_gene: TRBD1
v_gene: TRBV4-1
j_gene: TRBJ1-4
abundance: -
CDR3nt: TGCGCCAGCAGCCAAGGGGGAGCAGGGGGCAGTGAAAAACTGTTTTTT
CDR3aa: CASSQGGAGGSEKLFF

d_gene: TRBD2
v_gene: TRBV25-1
j_gene: TRBJ2-1
abundance: once
CDR3nt: TGTGCCAGCAGGCTCAGCGGGAGGGATGAGCAGTTCTTC
CDR3aa: CASRLSGRDEQFF

d_gene: -
v_gene: TRBV19
j_gene: TRBJ2-2
abundance: few
CDR3nt: TGTGCCAGTAGTATAGTGCCAGGGGCGAACACCGGGGAGCTGTTTTTT
CDR3aa: CASSIVPGANTGELFF

d_gene: -
v_gene: TRBV5-4
j_gene: TRBJ2-7
abundance: -
CDR3nt: TGTGCCAGCAGCTTGGTCGGTTCCTACGAGCAGTACTTC
CDR3aa: CASSLVGSYEQYF

d_gene: -
v_gene: TRBV29-1
j_gene: TRBJ2-5
abundance: -
CDR3nt: TGCAGCGTTGATTTTTCACACACCCAGTACTTC
CDR3aa: CSVDFSHTQYF

d_gene: -
v_gene: TRBV2
j_gene: TRBJ2-2
abundance: -
CDR3nt: TGTGCCAGCAGTACAAGGGTCGCGGGCACCGGGGAGCTGTTTTTT
CDR3aa: CASSTRVAGTGELFF

d_gene: -
v_gene: TRBV28
j_gene: TRBJ2-2
abundance: -
CDR3nt: TGTGCCAGCAGTTTGGGGGTCGGGGAGCTGTTTTTT
CDR3aa: CASSLGVGELFF

d_gene: TRBD1
v_gene: TRBV19
j_gene: TRBJ2-3
abundance: -
CDR3nt: TGTGCCAGTAACCCCGACAGGGGTGGAGATACGCAGTATTTT
CDR3aa: CASNPDRGGDTQYF

d_gene: -
v_gene: TRBV27
j_gene: TRBJ1-5
abundance: -
CDR3nt: TGTGCCAGCAGCCCCAGTAGCAATCAGCCCCAGCATTTT
CDR3aa: CASSPSSNQPQHF

d_gene: TRBD1
v_gene: TRBV30
j_gene: TRBJ1-6
abundance: -
CDR3nt: TGTGCCCATTGCCGGGACAGGAATTCACCCCTCCACTTT
CDR3aa: CAHCRDRNSPLHF

d_gene: -
v_gene: TRBV13
j_gene: TRBJ2-7
abundance: -
CDR3nt: TGTGCCAGCAGCTTACGGGGCGCCTACGAGCAGTACTTC
CDR3aa: CASSLRGAYEQYF

d_gene: -
v_gene: TRBV5-1
j_gene: TRBJ2-7
abundance: -
CDR3nt: TGCGCCAGCAGCTTGGTCCGGGGGCAAGGCGAGCAGTACTTC
CDR3aa: CASSLVRGQGEQYF

d_gene: TRBD1
v_gene: TRBV20-1
j_gene: TRBJ1-1
abundance: once
CDR3nt: TGCAGTGCCCAGGACAGGGGGGCTTTCTTT
CDR3aa: CSAQDRGAFF

d_gene: -
v_gene: TRBV7-8
j_gene: TRBJ2-5
abundance: -
CDR3nt: TGTGCCAGCAGACGGGGGGCTTGGGAGACCCAGTACTTC
CDR3aa: CASRRGAWETQYF

d_gene: TRBD1
v_gene: TRBV9
j_gene: TRBJ1-1
abundance: -
CDR3nt: TGTGCCAGCAGCGCAGGAGGGACAGCCAAAGCTTTCTTT
CDR3aa: CASSAGGTAKAFF

d_gene: TRBD1
v_gene: TRBV28
j_gene: TRBJ2-1
abundance: few
CDR3nt: TGTGCCAGCAGTGGATACGGGACAGGTCGAATGAATGAGCAGTTCTTC
CDR3aa: CASSGYGTGRMNEQFF

d_gene: -
v_gene: TRBV11-2
j_gene: TRBJ2-7
abundance: -
CDR3nt: TGTGCCAGCAGCCCCCGACACCCCTACGAGCAGTACTTC
CDR3aa: CASSPRHPYEQYF

d_gene: -
v_gene: TRBV7-9
j_gene: TRBJ2-7
abundance: -
CDR3nt: TGTGCCAGCAGCTTTTCCGCTAGCGAGGTCGAGCAGTACTTC
CDR3aa: CASSFSASEVEQYF

d_gene: -
v_gene: TRBV2
j_gene: TRBJ2-2
abundance: -
CDR3nt: TGTGCCAGCAGTGATAACGGACCCGGGGAGCTGTTTTTT
CDR3aa: CASSDNGPGELFF

d_gene: -
v_gene: TRBV28
j_gene: TRBJ1-2
abundance: -
CDR3nt: TGTGCCACGGCCGACACCCCTAACTATGGCTACACCTTC
CDR3aa: CATADTPNYGYTF

d_gene: -
v_gene: TRBV9
j_gene: TRBJ2-1
abundance: -
CDR3nt: TGTGCCAGCAGCGCGAGCAATGAGCAGTTCTTC
CDR3aa: CASSASNEQFF

d_gene: -
v_gene: TRBV19
j_gene: TRBJ1-1
abundance: -
CDR3nt: TGTGCCAGTAGTAGGGGGGCAGGGGTCAACACTGAAGCTTTCTTT
CDR3aa: CASSRGAGVNTEAFF

d_gene: -
v_gene: TRBV15
j_gene: TRBJ2-5
abundance: -
CDR3nt: TGTGCCACCAGCAGAGATCGTACAGGTTCGGAGACCCAGTACTTC
CDR3aa: CATSRDRTGSETQYF